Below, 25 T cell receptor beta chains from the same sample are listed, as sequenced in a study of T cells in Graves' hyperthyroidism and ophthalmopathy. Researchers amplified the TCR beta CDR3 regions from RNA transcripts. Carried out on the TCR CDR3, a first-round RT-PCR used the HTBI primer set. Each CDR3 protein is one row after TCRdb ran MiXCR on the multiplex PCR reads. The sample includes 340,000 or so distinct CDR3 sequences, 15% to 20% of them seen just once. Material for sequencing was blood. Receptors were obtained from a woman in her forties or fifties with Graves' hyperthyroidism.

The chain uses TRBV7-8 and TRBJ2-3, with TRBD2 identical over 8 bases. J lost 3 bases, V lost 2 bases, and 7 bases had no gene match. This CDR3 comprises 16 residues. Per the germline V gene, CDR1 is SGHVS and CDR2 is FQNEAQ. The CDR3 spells CASSLNAGGPTDTQYF. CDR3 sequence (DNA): TGTGCCAGCAGCTTAAACGCGGGGGGCCCTACAGATACGCAGTATTTT.

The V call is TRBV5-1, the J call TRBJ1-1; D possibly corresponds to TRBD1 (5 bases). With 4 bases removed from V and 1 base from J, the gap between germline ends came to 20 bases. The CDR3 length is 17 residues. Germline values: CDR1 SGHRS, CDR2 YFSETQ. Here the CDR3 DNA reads TGCGCCAGCAGCCCGGCGGGGCCACGGCTCGGGAACACTGAAGCTTTCTTT. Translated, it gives CASSPAGPRLGNTEAFF.

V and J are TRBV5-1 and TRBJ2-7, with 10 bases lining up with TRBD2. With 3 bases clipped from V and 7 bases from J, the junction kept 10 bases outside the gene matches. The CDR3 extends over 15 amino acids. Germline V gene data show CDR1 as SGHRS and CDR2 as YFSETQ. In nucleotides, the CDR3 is TGCGCCAGCAGCTATAGCGGGAGGTCCACGGAGGAGCAGTACTTC. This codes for CASSYSGRSTEEQYF.

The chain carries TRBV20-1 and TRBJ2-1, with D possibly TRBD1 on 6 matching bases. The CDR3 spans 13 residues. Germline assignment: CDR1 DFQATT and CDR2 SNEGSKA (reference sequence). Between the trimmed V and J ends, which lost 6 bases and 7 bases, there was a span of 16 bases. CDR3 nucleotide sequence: TGCAGTGCGGGGTCAAGCACAGGGAATGAGCAGTTCTTC. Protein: CSAGSSTGNEQFF.

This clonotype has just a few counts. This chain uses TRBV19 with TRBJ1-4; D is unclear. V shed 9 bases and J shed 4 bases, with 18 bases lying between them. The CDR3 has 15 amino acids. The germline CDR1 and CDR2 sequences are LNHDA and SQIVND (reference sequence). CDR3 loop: CASKDGQALNEKLFF. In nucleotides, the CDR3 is TGTGCCAGCAAAGACGGGCAAGCCCTTAATGAAAAACTGTTTTTT.

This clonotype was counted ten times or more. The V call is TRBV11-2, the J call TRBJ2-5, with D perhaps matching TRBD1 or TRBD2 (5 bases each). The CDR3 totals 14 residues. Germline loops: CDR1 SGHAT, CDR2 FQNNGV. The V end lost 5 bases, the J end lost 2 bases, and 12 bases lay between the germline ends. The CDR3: CASSDPGAQETQYF. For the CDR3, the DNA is TGTGCCAGCAGCGACCCCGGGGCACAAGAGACCCAGTACTTC.

CDR3 sequence (DNA): TGTGCCAGTAGTATACGGGGGGCGAACACTGAAGCTTTCTTT. Translated, it gives CASSIRGANTEAFF. The chain recombines TRBV19 with TRBJ1-1; tentatively, D is TRBD1 (6 bases). V was shortened by 2 bases and J by 1 base, with 8 bases between the two germline ends. CDR1 LNHDA and CDR2 SQIVND come from the germline V gene (reference sequence). The length of the CDR3 is 14 residues. The entire variable domain, with the rest obtained from reference TRBV19 and TRBJ1-1, is as follows: DGGITQSPKYLFRKEGQNVTLSCEQNLNHDAMYWYRQDPGQGLRLIYYSQIVNDFQKGDIAEGYSVSREKKESFPLTVTSAQKNPTAFYLCASSIRGANTEAFFGQGTRLTVV.

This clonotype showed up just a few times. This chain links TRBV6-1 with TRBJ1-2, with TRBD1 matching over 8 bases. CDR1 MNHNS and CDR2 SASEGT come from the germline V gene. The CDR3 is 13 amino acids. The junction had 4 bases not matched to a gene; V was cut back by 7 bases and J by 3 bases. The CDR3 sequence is CASKQGADYGYTF. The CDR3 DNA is TGTGCCAGCAAGCAGGGGGCGGACTATGGCTACACCTTC.

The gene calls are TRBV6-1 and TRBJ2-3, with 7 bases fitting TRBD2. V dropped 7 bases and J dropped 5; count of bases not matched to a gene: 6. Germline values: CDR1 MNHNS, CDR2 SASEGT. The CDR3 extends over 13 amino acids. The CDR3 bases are TGTGCCAGCAAACTGGGGGGGAGAGATACGCAGTATTTT. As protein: CASKLGGRDTQYF.

CDR3 loop: CASRRTSNYGYTF. CDR3 nucleotides: TGTGCCAGCAGGCGTACGTCCAACTATGGCTACACCTTC. The chain couples TRBV6-1 to TRBJ1-2, with no clear D. CDR1 and CDR2 from the germline V gene are MNHNS and SASEGT. This CDR3 comprises 13 residues. V was clipped by 6 bases and J by 2 bases, with 10 bases between them.

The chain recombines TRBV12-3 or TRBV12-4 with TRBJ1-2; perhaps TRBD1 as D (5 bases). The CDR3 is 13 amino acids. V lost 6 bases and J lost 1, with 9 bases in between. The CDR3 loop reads CASSQTVNYGYTF. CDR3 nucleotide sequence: TGTGCCAGCAGCCAGACAGTTAACTATGGCTACACCTTC.

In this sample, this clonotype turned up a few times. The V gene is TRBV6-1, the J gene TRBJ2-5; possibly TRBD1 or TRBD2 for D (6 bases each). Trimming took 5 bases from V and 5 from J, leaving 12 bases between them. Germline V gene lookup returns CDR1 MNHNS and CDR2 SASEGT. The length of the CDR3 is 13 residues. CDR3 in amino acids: CASSKGGVETQYF. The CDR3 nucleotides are TGTGCCAGCAGTAAGGGGGGTGTTGAGACCCAGTACTTC.

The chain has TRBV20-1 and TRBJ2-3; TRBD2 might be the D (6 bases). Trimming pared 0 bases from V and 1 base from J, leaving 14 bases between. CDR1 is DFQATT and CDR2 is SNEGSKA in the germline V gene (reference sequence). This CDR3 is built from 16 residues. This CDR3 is CSARENRGGGTDTQYF. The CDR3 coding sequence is TGCAGTGCTAGAGAGAACCGAGGAGGGGGCACAGATACGCAGTATTTT.

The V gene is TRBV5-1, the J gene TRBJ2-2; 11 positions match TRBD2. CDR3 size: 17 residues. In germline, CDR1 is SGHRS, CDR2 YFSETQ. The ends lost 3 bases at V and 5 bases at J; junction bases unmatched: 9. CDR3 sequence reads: CASSYTQRTSGTGELFF. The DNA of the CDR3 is TGCGCCAGCAGCTACACGCAAAGGACTAGCGGGACCGGGGAGCTGTTTTTT. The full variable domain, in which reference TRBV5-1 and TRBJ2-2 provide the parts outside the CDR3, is KAGVTQTPRYLIKTRGQQVTLSCSPISGHRSVSWYQQTPGQGLQFLFEYFSETQRNKGNFPGRFSGRQFSNSRSEMNVSTLELGDSALYLCASSYTQRTSGTGELFFGEGSRLTVL.

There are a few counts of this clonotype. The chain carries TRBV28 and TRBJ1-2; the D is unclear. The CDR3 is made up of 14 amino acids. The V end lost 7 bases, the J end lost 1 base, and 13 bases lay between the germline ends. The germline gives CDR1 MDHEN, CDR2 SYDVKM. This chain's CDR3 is CASTGTQYNYGYTF. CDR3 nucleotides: TGTGCCAGCACGGGAACCCAGTATAACTATGGCTACACCTTC.

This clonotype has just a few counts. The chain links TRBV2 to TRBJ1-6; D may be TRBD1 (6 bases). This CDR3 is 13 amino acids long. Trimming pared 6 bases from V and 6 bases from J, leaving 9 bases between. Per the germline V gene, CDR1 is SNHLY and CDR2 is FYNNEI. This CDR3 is CASSRGANSPLHF. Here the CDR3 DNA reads TGTGCCAGCAGCAGGGGAGCTAATTCACCCCTCCACTTT.

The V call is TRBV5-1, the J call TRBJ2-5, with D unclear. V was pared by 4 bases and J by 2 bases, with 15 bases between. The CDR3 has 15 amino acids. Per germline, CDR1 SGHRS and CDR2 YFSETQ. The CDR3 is CASSLGLRRQETQYF. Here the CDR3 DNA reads TGCGCCAGCAGCCTGGGATTAAGGAGACAAGAGACCCAGTACTTC.

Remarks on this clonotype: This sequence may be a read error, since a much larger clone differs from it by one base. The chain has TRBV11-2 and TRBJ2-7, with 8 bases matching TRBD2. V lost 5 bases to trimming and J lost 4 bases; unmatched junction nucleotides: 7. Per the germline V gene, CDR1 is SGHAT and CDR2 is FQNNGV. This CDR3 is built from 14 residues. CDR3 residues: CASSPASGRYEQYF. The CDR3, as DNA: TGTGCCAGCAGCCCCGCAAGCGGGAGATACGAGCAGTACTTC.

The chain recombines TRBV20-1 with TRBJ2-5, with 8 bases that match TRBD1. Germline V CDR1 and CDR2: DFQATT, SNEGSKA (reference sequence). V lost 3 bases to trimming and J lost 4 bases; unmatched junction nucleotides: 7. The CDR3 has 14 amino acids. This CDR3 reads CSARSGTGGETQYF. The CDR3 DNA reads TGCAGTGCTAGGTCGGGGACAGGTGGAGAGACCCAGTACTTC.

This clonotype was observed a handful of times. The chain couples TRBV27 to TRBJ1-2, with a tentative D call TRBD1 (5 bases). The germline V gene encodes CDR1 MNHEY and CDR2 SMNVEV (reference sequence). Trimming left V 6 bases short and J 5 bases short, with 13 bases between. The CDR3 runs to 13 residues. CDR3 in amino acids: CASSRGLAYGYTF. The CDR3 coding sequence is TGTGCCAGCAGCCGGGGCCTAGCGTATGGCTACACCTTC.

The CDR3 nucleotides read TGTGCCAGTAGTATCGCGCCCCCCGGGGGGGAGCACAATGAGCAGTTCTTC. Translation gives CASSIAPPGGEHNEQFF. The chain is built from TRBV7-3 and TRBJ2-1, with 8 bases identical to TRBD2. Per germline, CDR1 SGHTA and CDR2 FQGTGA. With 9 bases clipped from V and 5 bases from J, the junction kept 18 bases outside the gene matches. The CDR3 totals 17 residues.

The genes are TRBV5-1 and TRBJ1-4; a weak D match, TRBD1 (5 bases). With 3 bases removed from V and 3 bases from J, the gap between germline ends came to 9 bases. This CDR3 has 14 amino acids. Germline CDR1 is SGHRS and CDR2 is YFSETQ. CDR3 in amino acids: CASSWRDPNEKLFF. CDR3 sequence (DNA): TGCGCCAGCAGCTGGAGGGACCCTAATGAAAAACTGTTTTTT.

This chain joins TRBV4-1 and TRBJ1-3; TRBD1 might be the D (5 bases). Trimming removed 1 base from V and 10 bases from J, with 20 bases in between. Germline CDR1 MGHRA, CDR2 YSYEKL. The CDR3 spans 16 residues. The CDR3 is CASSQAPDSGVRTIYF. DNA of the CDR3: TGCGCCAGCAGCCAAGCCCCAGACAGCGGTGTAAGGACCATATATTTT.

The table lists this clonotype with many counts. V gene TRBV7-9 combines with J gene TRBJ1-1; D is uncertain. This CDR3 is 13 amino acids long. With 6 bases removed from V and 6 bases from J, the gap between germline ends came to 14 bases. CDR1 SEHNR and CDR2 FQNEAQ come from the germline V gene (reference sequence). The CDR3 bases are TGTGCCAGCAGTTCCTATGAGGGTTCTGAAGCTTTCTTT. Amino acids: CASSSYEGSEAFF.

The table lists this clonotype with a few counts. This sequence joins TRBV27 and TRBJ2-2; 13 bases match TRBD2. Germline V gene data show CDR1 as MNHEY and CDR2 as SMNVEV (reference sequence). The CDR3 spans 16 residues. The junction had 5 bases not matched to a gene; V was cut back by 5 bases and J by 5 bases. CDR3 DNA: TGTGCCAGCAGTATCGGACTAGCGGGGGTTACCGGGGAGCTGTTTTTT. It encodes CASSIGLAGVTGELFF.